This entry features one TCR beta chain sequence. This sample was taken from a study of beta chain features in type 1 diabetes. All of the isolated RNA was reverse transcribed, so expressed TCRB transcripts were sequenced. Some clones are missing from TCRdb's copy, which holds only in-frame ones; the method was immunoSEQ multiplex PCR. This sample has about 220,000 clones; about 11% occur once, and the top ten carry 1% to 1.5%. This CDR3 spans 13 amino acids. CDR1 SGHDN and CDR2 FVKESK come from the germline V gene. The V end was cut by 4 bases, the J end by 5 bases, with 9 bases between. This chain links TRBV14 with TRBJ1-5; D unclear. The sequence derives from a man aged 18 to 30 in good health. The sequencing sample was made of central memory CD4+ T cells from blood. The CDR3 loop reads CASSPFGDQPQHF. The CDR3, as DNA: TGTGCCAGCAGCCCTTTCGGGGATCAGCCCCAGCATTTT.